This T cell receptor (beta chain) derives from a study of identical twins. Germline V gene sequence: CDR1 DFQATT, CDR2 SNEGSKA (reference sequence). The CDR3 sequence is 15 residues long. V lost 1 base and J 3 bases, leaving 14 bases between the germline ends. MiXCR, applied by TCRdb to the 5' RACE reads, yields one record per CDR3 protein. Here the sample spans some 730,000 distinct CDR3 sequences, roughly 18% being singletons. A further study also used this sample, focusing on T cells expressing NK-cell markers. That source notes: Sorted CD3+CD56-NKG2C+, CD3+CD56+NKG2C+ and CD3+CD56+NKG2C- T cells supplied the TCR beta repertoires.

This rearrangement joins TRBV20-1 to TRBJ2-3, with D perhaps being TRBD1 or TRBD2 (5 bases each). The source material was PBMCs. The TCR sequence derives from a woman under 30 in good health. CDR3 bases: TGCAGTGCTAGAGCCATTCGAGGGGCTACAGATACGCAGTATTTT. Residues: CSARAIRGATDTQYF.